Listed below are T cell receptor beta chains from one sample, sequenced in a study of beta chain features in type 1 diabetes. Libraries were prepared by immunoSEQ multiplex PCR; TCRdb keeps only in-frame clonotypes and omits some of them. The repertoire has 600,000 or so clones, more than 12% of them found once; the top ten carry roughly 0.04%. Sequencing used naive CD4+ T cells from blood. These receptors were taken from a young man with type 1 diabetes. Each CDR3 is given with its conserved first and last residue. The D gene is left open where the match is weak. Rows give clone size only sometimes, using once, few, many, or a class for an expanded clone.

v_gene: TRBV18
j_gene: TRBJ2-1
d_gene: TRBD1
abundance: few
CDR3nt: TGTGCCAGCTCACCAAGCGGACAGGGGAGATCCTACAATGAGCAGTTCTTC
CDR3aa: CASSPSGQGRSYNEQFF

v_gene: TRBV5-1
j_gene: TRBJ1-4
d_gene: NA
abundance: few
CDR3nt: TGCGCCAGCAGCTTGGGCGACGCCGTGGGGGAAAAACTGTTTTTT
CDR3aa: CASSLGDAVGEKLFF

v_gene: TRBV4-1
j_gene: TRBJ2-7
d_gene: TRBD1
abundance: few
CDR3nt: TGCGCCAGCAGCCGACAGGGAATCTCCTACGAGCAGTACTTC
CDR3aa: CASSRQGISYEQYF

v_gene: TRBV27
j_gene: TRBJ1-5
d_gene: TRBD1
abundance: NA
CDR3nt: TGTGCCAGCAGTTTGACAGGGTCTAGCAATCAGCCCCAGCATTTT
CDR3aa: CASSLTGSSNQPQHF

v_gene: TRBV7-9
j_gene: TRBJ2-7
d_gene: NA
abundance: NA
CDR3nt: TGTGCCAGCAGCTTAGGGGCCAGCTCCTACGAGCAGTACTTC
CDR3aa: CASSLGASSYEQYF

v_gene: TRBV7-9
j_gene: TRBJ1-1
d_gene: NA
abundance: few
CDR3nt: TGTGCCAGCAGCCCCAGCAGTGGCACTGAAGCTTTCTTT
CDR3aa: CASSPSSGTEAFF

v_gene: TRBV14
j_gene: TRBJ2-7
d_gene: NA
abundance: NA
CDR3nt: TGTGCCAGCAGCGGAGCTAGCAGGGTCGGGGAGCAGTACTTC
CDR3aa: CASSGASRVGEQYF

v_gene: TRBV29-1
j_gene: TRBJ2-5
d_gene: NA
abundance: NA
CDR3nt: TGCAGCGTTGAACGGCAGCGGACACTTCACCAAGAGACCCAGTACTTC
CDR3aa: CSVERQRTLHQETQYF

v_gene: TRBV27
j_gene: TRBJ1-1
d_gene: NA
abundance: NA
CDR3nt: TGTGCCAGCAGTCAACAGATTTTGAACACTGAAGCTTTCTTT
CDR3aa: CASSQQILNTEAFF

v_gene: TRBV7-2
j_gene: TRBJ2-5
d_gene: NA
abundance: few
CDR3nt: TGTGCCAGCAGCGTGTACCAAGAGACCCAGTACTTC
CDR3aa: CASSVYQETQYF

v_gene: TRBV19
j_gene: TRBJ2-6
d_gene: NA
abundance: NA
CDR3nt: TGTGCCAGTAGCGGGGACGGCGGGGCCAACGTCCTGACTTTC
CDR3aa: CASSGDGGANVLTF

v_gene: TRBV30
j_gene: TRBJ2-7
d_gene: NA
abundance: NA
CDR3nt: TGTGCCTGGAGTCCGGACAGACTCTACGAGCAGTACTTC
CDR3aa: CAWSPDRLYEQYF

v_gene: TRBV11-2
j_gene: TRBJ2-1
d_gene: TRBD1
abundance: NA
CDR3nt: TGTGCCAGCAGCCGTCGGACAGGGGGTTTTAATGAGCAGTTCTTC
CDR3aa: CASSRRTGGFNEQFF

v_gene: TRBV25-1
j_gene: TRBJ1-1
d_gene: NA
abundance: few
CDR3nt: TGTGCCAGCAGTGAAAGTGGGAGCCGGGGCTCTGAAGCTTTCTTT
CDR3aa: CASSESGSRGSEAFF

v_gene: TRBV4-1
j_gene: TRBJ2-5
d_gene: NA
abundance: NA
CDR3nt: TGCGCCAGCAGCCTTGGTTGGCAAGAGACCCAGTACTTC
CDR3aa: CASSLGWQETQYF

v_gene: TRBV7-2
j_gene: TRBJ2-3
d_gene: NA
abundance: NA
CDR3nt: TGTGCCAGCGGACTTCCCACAGATACGCAGTATTTT
CDR3aa: CASGLPTDTQYF

v_gene: TRBV6-5
j_gene: TRBJ1-1
d_gene: NA
abundance: few
CDR3nt: TGTGCCAGCAGCCGGGGACTGAACACTGAAGCTTTCTTT
CDR3aa: CASSRGLNTEAFF

v_gene: TRBV29-1
j_gene: TRBJ1-2
d_gene: TRBD1
abundance: few
CDR3nt: TGCAGCGTAGAGGACAGGGGCTATGGCTACACCTTC
CDR3aa: CSVEDRGYGYTF

v_gene: TRBV23-1
j_gene: TRBJ2-6
d_gene: NA
abundance: many
CDR3nt: TGCGCCAGCAGTCAATCGCGGGACTCTGGGGCCAACGTCCTGACTTTC
CDR3aa: CASSQSRDSGANVLTF

v_gene: TRBV28
j_gene: TRBJ2-3
d_gene: NA
abundance: few
CDR3nt: TGTGCCAGCAGTTTATGGAATCCCACAGATACGCAGTATTTT
CDR3aa: CASSLWNPTDTQYF

v_gene: TRBV16
j_gene: TRBJ2-1
d_gene: NA
abundance: many
CDR3nt: TGTGCCAGCAGCCAAGGGATCCTCTCCTACAATGAGCAGTTCTTC
CDR3aa: CASSQGILSYNEQFF

v_gene: TRBV25-1
j_gene: TRBJ2-6
d_gene: NA
abundance: NA
CDR3nt: TGTGCCAGCAGTGAATTAAGGAACTCTGGGGCCAACGTCCTGACTTTC
CDR3aa: CASSELRNSGANVLTF

v_gene: TRBV7-9
j_gene: TRBJ2-3
d_gene: NA
abundance: NA
CDR3nt: TGTGCCAGCACCTCGAGGGCCCTAGAGGGAGATACGCAGTATTTT
CDR3aa: CASTSRALEGDTQYF

v_gene: TRBV4-2
j_gene: TRBJ1-1
d_gene: TRBD1
abundance: few
CDR3nt: TGTGCCAGCAGCCATGTGGACAGGGGGACTGAAGCTTTCTTT
CDR3aa: CASSHVDRGTEAFF

v_gene: TRBV29-1
j_gene: TRBJ1-2
d_gene: NA
abundance: NA
CDR3nt: TGCAGCGTGGGCAAGACAGGTGGCGACTATGGCTACACCTTC
CDR3aa: CSVGKTGGDYGYTF

v_gene: TRBV23-1
j_gene: TRBJ2-3
d_gene: TRBD2
abundance: NA
CDR3nt: TGCGCCAGCAGTCAAGGTCTAGCGGGGTGGCCAGATACGCAGTATTTT
CDR3aa: CASSQGLAGWPDTQYF

v_gene: TRBV7-9
j_gene: TRBJ2-5
d_gene: TRBD1
abundance: few
CDR3nt: TGTGCCAGCAGCTTTTCAGGGGGTAGGGAGACCCAGTACTTC
CDR3aa: CASSFSGGRETQYF

v_gene: TRBV13
j_gene: TRBJ2-7
d_gene: TRBD1
abundance: NA
CDR3nt: TGTGCCAGCAGCTTAGGATGGGACAGGGTTAACTACGAGCAGTACTTC
CDR3aa: CASSLGWDRVNYEQYF

v_gene: TRBV6-5
j_gene: TRBJ2-3
d_gene: NA
abundance: NA
CDR3nt: TGTGCCAGCAGTTACGGAGGGAGCACAGATACGCAGTATTTT
CDR3aa: CASSYGGSTDTQYF

v_gene: TRBV15
j_gene: TRBJ2-7
d_gene: TRBD2
abundance: few
CDR3nt: TGTGCCACCAGCAGTCGACTAGCGGGGGTGCGCGAGCAGTACTTC
CDR3aa: CATSSRLAGVREQYF

v_gene: TRBV5-1
j_gene: TRBJ2-1
d_gene: NA
abundance: NA
CDR3nt: TGCGCCAGCACCTCCAGCCCCCCTCGGAATGAGCAGTTCTTC
CDR3aa: CASTSSPPRNEQFF

v_gene: TRBV27
j_gene: TRBJ2-5
d_gene: NA
abundance: NA
CDR3nt: TGTGCCAGCAGTTTTAGGACAGCCGAAGAGACCCAGTACTTC
CDR3aa: CASSFRTAEETQYF

v_gene: TRBV30
j_gene: TRBJ1-5
d_gene: NA
abundance: few
CDR3nt: TGTGCCTGGAGTGTACTCGCCGGTCAGCCCCAGCATTTT
CDR3aa: CAWSVLAGQPQHF

v_gene: TRBV28
j_gene: TRBJ2-7
d_gene: NA
abundance: few
CDR3nt: TGTGCCAGCATCCTAGGGGGTGCAGGGCTGGTGTACGAGCAGTACTTC
CDR3aa: CASILGGAGLVYEQYF

v_gene: TRBV15
j_gene: TRBJ2-7
d_gene: NA
abundance: few
CDR3nt: TGTGCCACCAGCAGAGATGGGGAGCGAGGGGACAACAACGAGCAGTACTTC
CDR3aa: CATSRDGERGDNNEQYF

v_gene: TRBV5-6
j_gene: TRBJ1-5
d_gene: NA
abundance: NA
CDR3nt: TGTGCCAGCAGCTTGCGGGGGCAGGTGTATCAGCCCCAGCATTTT
CDR3aa: CASSLRGQVYQPQHF

v_gene: TRBV7-2
j_gene: TRBJ2-3
d_gene: TRBD2
abundance: NA
CDR3nt: TGTGCCAGCAGCTTCCCTAGCGGGGGGGTCCTGAGCACAGATACGCAGTATTTT
CDR3aa: CASSFPSGGVLSTDTQYF

v_gene: TRBV7-2
j_gene: TRBJ1-5
d_gene: NA
abundance: NA
CDR3nt: TGTGCCAGCAGCTCCGACTGGCAGCCCCAGCATTTT
CDR3aa: CASSSDWQPQHF

v_gene: TRBV27
j_gene: TRBJ2-3
d_gene: TRBD2
abundance: NA
CDR3nt: TGTGCCAGCAGTCCTAGCGGGAGGGCCATAGATACGCAGTATTTT
CDR3aa: CASSPSGRAIDTQYF

v_gene: TRBV6-6
j_gene: TRBJ2-7
d_gene: NA
abundance: few
CDR3nt: TGTGCCAGCAGGTCGGCTCGGGAGCAGTACTTC
CDR3aa: CASRSAREQYF

v_gene: TRBV7-9
j_gene: TRBJ2-1
d_gene: TRBD2
abundance: few
CDR3nt: TGTGCCAGCAGGAAATTGCCGGGACTAGAGGACAATGAGCAGTTCTTC
CDR3aa: CASRKLPGLEDNEQFF

v_gene: TRBV30
j_gene: TRBJ1-3
d_gene: NA
abundance: once
CDR3nt: TGTGCCTGGTCGTTAGGTTTCTACTCTGGAAACACCATATATTTT
CDR3aa: CAWSLGFYSGNTIYF

v_gene: TRBV4-3
j_gene: TRBJ2-3
d_gene: NA
abundance: few
CDR3nt: TGCGCCAGCAGCCAAGACGGGACAACGCAGTATTTT
CDR3aa: CASSQDGTTQYF

v_gene: TRBV7-2
j_gene: TRBJ2-5
d_gene: NA
abundance: few
CDR3nt: TGTGCCAGCAGCGCCTCCCGGGAAGAGACCCAGTACTTC
CDR3aa: CASSASREETQYF

v_gene: TRBV11-2
j_gene: TRBJ2-5
d_gene: NA
abundance: few
CDR3nt: TGTGCCAGCAGCGTCCGGACTATTACTCTCCAAGAGACCCAGTACTTC
CDR3aa: CASSVRTITLQETQYF

v_gene: TRBV28
j_gene: TRBJ1-2
d_gene: TRBD1
abundance: NA
CDR3nt: TGTGCCAGCACCCCGGGGACAGGTTTGATATATGGCTACACCTTC
CDR3aa: CASTPGTGLIYGYTF

v_gene: TRBV5-1
j_gene: TRBJ2-3
d_gene: NA
abundance: few
CDR3nt: TGCGCCAGCAGCTCCCTAGCGCCGACAGATACGCAGTATTTT
CDR3aa: CASSSLAPTDTQYF

v_gene: TRBV5-4
j_gene: TRBJ2-7
d_gene: NA
abundance: few
CDR3nt: TGTGCCAGCAGCCCGAGACAGATTAGCCCATACGAGCAGTACTTC
CDR3aa: CASSPRQISPYEQYF